One and the same sample provided the 13 T cell receptor beta chains below, sequenced in a study of T cell responses to AZD1222 COVID-19 vaccine (dated by TCRdb to about 2021). The method behind the library was the immunoSEQ multiplex PCR assay. The immuneACCESS repertoire file appears here via TCRdb, limited to in-frame rearrangements. These files lack a portion of the clones; in checked studies, under half of the deficit traces to unresolved V genes, and the cause of the others is not known. This sample comprises 89,000 or so clones, about 86% of them detected only once. About 8% of the sample comes from the top ten. The sample's time point, from its label and the paper: baseline before first vaccination. This specimen was peripheral blood, taken on day 0 of AZD1222 vaccination. Receptors were obtained from an adult in good health.

The chain recombines TRBV7-2 with TRBJ2-1, with D uncertain. V lost 1 base and J lost 8, with 15 bases in between. CDR1 and CDR2 (germline): SGHTA, FQGNSA. The CDR3 runs 15 residues. CDR3 amino acids: CASSLEPGLVYEQFF. Written as DNA, the CDR3 is TGTGCCAGCAGCTTAGAGCCGGGCCTTGTTTATGAGCAGTTCTTC. The full variable domain, rest sourced from reference TRBV7-2 and TRBJ2-1, is GAGVSQSPSNKVTEKGKDVELRCDPISGHTALYWYRQSLGQGLEFLIYFQGNSAPDKSGLPSDRFSAERTGGSVSTLTIQRTQQEDSAVYLCASSLEPGLVYEQFFGPGTRLTVL.

Only a few counts were recorded for this clone. V is TRBV11-2 and J is TRBJ2-3; D not certain. This CDR3 comprises 11 residues. The germline V gene has CDR1 SGHAT and CDR2 FQNNGV. Trimming took off 4 bases at V and 10 bases at J, with 9 bases between the two ends. The CDR3: CASSSGRAQYF. CDR3 sequence (DNA): TGTGCCAGCAGCTCTGGACGTGCGCAGTATTTT.

The J gene is TRBJ2-1, the V gene TRBV19; D ambiguous. Between the trimmed V and J ends, which lost 3 bases and 1 base, there was a span of 10 bases. Germline CDR1 reads LNHDA; CDR2 reads SQIVND (reference sequence). The CDR3 covers 15 residues. Written as DNA, the CDR3 is TGTGCCAGTAGTATCAACTTAGATTCCTACAATGAGCAGTTCTTC. Translating gives CASSINLDSYNEQFF.

V usage is TRBV28 and J usage is TRBJ2-3; 14 bases are a match to TRBD2. Germline V CDR1 and CDR2: MDHEN, SYDVKM. The CDR3 spans 15 residues. V lost 6 bases and J lost 7; bases outside the gene matches: 6. CDR3 residues: CASRWTSGRTNTQYF. In DNA form, the CDR3 reads TGTGCCAGCAGATGGACTAGCGGGAGGACGAATACGCAGTATTTT.

This chain joins TRBV27 and TRBJ2-7; the match to TRBD1 covers 8 bases. The junction had 10 bases not matched to a gene; V was cut back by 0 bases and J by 6 bases. The V gene's germline CDR1 is MNHEY and CDR2 SMNVEV (reference sequence). This CDR3 is built from 16 residues. The CDR3 sequence is CASSLSRTGKFSEQYF. The CDR3 nucleotides read TGTGCCAGCAGTTTATCTAGGACAGGGAAGTTCTCCGAGCAGTACTTC.

This clone has just one count. The chain has TRBV6-4 and TRBJ1-3, with 8 positions matching TRBD1. Germline V gene lookup returns CDR1 MRHNA and CDR2 SNTAGT. V was pared by 3 bases and J by 4 bases, with 5 bases of the junction left unmatched. The CDR3 has 15 amino acids. CDR3 nucleotide sequence: TGTGCCAGCAGTGAATGGACAGGGTCAGGAAACACCATATATTTT. The encoded protein is CASSEWTGSGNTIYF.

This rearrangement joins TRBV28 to TRBJ1-2; 8 bases agree with TRBD1. V shed 3 bases, J shed 8 bases, and the junction held 8 bases outside the gene matches. In germline, CDR1 is MDHEN, CDR2 SYDVKM. The CDR3 has 14 residues. CDR3 in DNA: TGTGCCAGCAGTTTCGCAGGGGGCGAACGGGGCTACACCTTC. It translates to CASSFAGGERGYTF.

The chain carries TRBV19 and TRBJ2-1, with TRBD1 matching 7 bases. Looked up from germline, CDR1 is LNHDA and CDR2 is SQIVND (reference sequence). This CDR3 has 15 amino acids. The V and J ends lost 1 base and 0 bases, in that order; junction bases with no gene match: 0. The CDR3 here is CASSIGQGSYNEQFF. The CDR3 DNA reads as TGTGCCAGTAGTATAGGACAGGGCTCCTACAATGAGCAGTTCTTC. Together with reference TRBV19 and TRBJ2-1, the CDR3 gives the full variable domain: DGGITQSPKYLFRKEGQNVTLSCEQNLNHDAMYWYRQDPGQGLRLIYYSQIVNDFQKGDIAEGYSVSREKKESFPLTVTSAQKNPTAFYLCASSIGQGSYNEQFFGPGTRLTVL.

The gene calls are TRBV30 and TRBJ2-2; perhaps TRBD2 as D (5 bases). CDR1 GTSNPN and CDR2 SVGIG come from the germline V gene (reference sequence). This CDR3 is 16 amino acids long. V was trimmed by 4 bases and J by 2 bases, leaving 17 bases between them. CDR3: CAWIPGGGFNTGELFF. DNA for the CDR3: TGTGCCTGGATCCCAGGAGGTGGATTCAACACCGGGGAGCTGTTTTTT.

V usage is TRBV3-1 (or the pseudogene TRBV3-2) and J usage is TRBJ2-3, with 10 positions matching TRBD1. Trimming took 0 bases from V and 1 from J; bases not matched to a gene: 13. The V gene's germline CDR1 is LGHDT and CDR2 YNNKEL (reference sequence). This CDR3 has 20 residues. The CDR3 coding sequence is TGTGCCAGCAGCCAAGATTGGGGGGGACAGGGGACTCTTCGCACAGATACGCAGTATTTT. Protein: CASSQDWGGQGTLRTDTQYF.

This sequence joins TRBV5-4 and TRBJ2-2, with a weak D call TRBD2 (7 bases). Between the trimmed V and J ends, which lost 3 bases and 0 bases, there was a span of 12 bases. Germline V gene data show CDR1 as SGHNT and CDR2 as YYREEE (reference sequence). CDR3 length: 16 amino acids. Here the CDR3 reads CASSSWGGANTGELFF. CDR3 sequence (DNA): TGTGCCAGCAGCTCCTGGGGGGGCGCGAACACCGGGGAGCTGTTTTTT.

The chain carries TRBV29-1 and TRBJ2-1; weak D call: TRBD2 (6 bases). V lost 3 bases to trimming and J lost 7 bases, with 13 bases between them. The germline V gene encodes CDR1 SQVTM and CDR2 ANQGSEA. The CDR3 consists of 13 residues. Here the CDR3 DNA reads TGCAGCGTTGACCCGACTAGAGCTAATGAGCAGTTCTTC. Its protein is CSVDPTRANEQFF.

This clone appeared a single time. V gene TRBV10-3 combines with J gene TRBJ2-2; D is possibly TRBD2 (5 bases). Deletions cut 3 bases from V and 5 bases from J, with 13 bases between. Germline-derived CDR1 and CDR2 are ENHRY and SYGVKD. The length of the CDR3 is 15 residues. The CDR3 loop reads CAISDPGEGTGELFF. CDR3 bases: TGTGCCATCAGTGACCCCGGGGAAGGGACCGGGGAGCTGTTTTTT.